This note documents a single TCR beta chain sequence. Its antigen remains unidentified. No per-base quality is available; no much larger clone lies one base away. The cohort was made up of approximately 700 healthy bone marrow donors. At the time of sampling, every cohort member was nominally healthy, though immune exposures that went unrecorded were likely present. The donor tested CMV seropositive and was one of the 289 seropositive cohort members. Each donor provided a peripheral blood sample, and peripheral blood mononuclear cells were used for TCR beta sequencing. The Qiagen DNeasy Blood Extraction Kit was used to extract genomic DNA from the blood cell samples. Library method: the immunoSEQ multiplex PCR assay. The multiplex PCR relied on a mix of 60 forward primers for TCR Vbeta segments and 13 reverse primers for TCR Jbeta segments. The CDR3 region of rearranged TCR beta genes was amplified from genomic DNA with a multiplex PCR assay. The Illumina HiSeq System was used to sequence the amplified TCR beta libraries as 87-base-pair reads. The original methods were these. In a later analysis, roughly 80 million unique TCR beta chains were counted across the approximately 620 repertoires, and roughly 9.9 million of these chains were shared by at least two donors. To remove PCR and sequencing errors, raw reads were error-corrected and collapsed into unique sequences using a nearest-neighbor algorithm that merged closely related sequences. Alignment of CDR3 sequences to IMGT reference sequences was used to assign V, D and J gene segments. For a sequence to be retained, at least a six-nucleotide match to both a V gene segment and a J gene segment was required. Rearrangements were classified as productive when the CDR3 lacked stop codons and remained in frame with V and J, and all other rearrangements were classified as non-productive. CDR3 was defined by IMGT convention, running from the second conserved V-encoded cysteine to the conserved J-encoded phenylalanine. The earlier analysis of some 580 of the donors excluded any sequence lacking an unambiguous match to a single V gene segment. An earlier analysis of approximately 590 of the donors classified V segments as functional when productive rearrangements were above 56.7% and as segregating when the standard deviation between donors was above 5%. A statistical classification framework was built for diagnosing cytomegalovirus status from the catalog of TCR beta chain sequences. In a later analysis, V and J genes were assigned by comparing TCR nucleotide sequences against IMGT/GENE-DB human TR gene sequences. Using the TCRdist pipeline, a later analysis assigned CDR3 sequences along with most-parsimonious VDJ recombination scenarios. A later analysis defined each TCR beta chain by its CDR3 amino acid sequence plus V-gene family, and excluded reads lacking a unique V-gene family. To address suspected cross-contamination and a sequencing artifact, a later analysis removed a few hundred highly shared, low-generation-probability nucleotide sequences. For each public chain, a later analysis derived a clonal expansion index from normalized ranks of inferred template counts within each repertoire. In a later analysis, generation probabilities were computed using a VDJ recombination model fitted to out-of-frame rearrangements, and the results were checked against IGoR. A later analysis scored TCR-TCR, TCR-HLA and TCR-CMV co-occurrence with hypergeometric tests, applying a repertoire-size bias correction to TCR pairs. False discovery rates were estimated in a later analysis by permuting HLA or CMV assignments 20 times. In a later analysis, co-occurring TCRs were grouped with DBSCAN, and TCRdist sequence similarity was added when clustering was performed within HLA-allele-positive subsets. Repertoires with fewer than 30,000 or more than 120,000 public chains, plus five repertoires with anomalous nucleotide sharing, were excluded from co-occurrence clustering. TCRdb retrieved this table from immuneACCESS and kept in-frame rearrangements only. Not all clones are present; in checked studies, unresolved V genes account for under half, and no reason is known for the remainder. V and J calls and clone size are as listed in that table; D and trimming were resolved from the DNA. Recorded for this sample are around 110,000 clones; under 80% of them occurred a single time. The ten largest clones capture 13% to 15% of the sample.

Deletion took 4 bases off V and 7 bases off J, with a span of 19 bases between the germline ends. The CDR3 has 16 amino acids, counting the end cysteine and phenylalanine. The entry retains the CDR3 DNA only, 48 bases that are in frame from base 1. The germline V gene supplies CDR1 LGHNA and CDR2 YNFKEQ. This sample was included in a study of cytomegalovirus exposure and HLA in healthy donors (dated by TCRdb to 2016 to 2017). In the study overall: In an earlier analysis of about 560 of the donors, around 290 Gb of sequence data and approximately 120 million unique TCR beta sequences from approximately 180 million T cells were reported. An early release covering roughly 640 HLA-typed donors comprised 250 to 350 gigabases of sequencing data and about 90 million unique TCR sequences. Of the approximately 400 genotyped donors, over 70% fell in the genetic ancestry cluster associated with self-reported Caucasian donors. The study aimed to test whether signatures of past pathogen exposure could be identified by cataloging public T cell receptors. Using immunosequencing, the study profiled T cell repertoires from about 650 subjects and related those repertoires to cytomegalovirus serostatus. Along with the roughly 700-subject first cohort, a separate validation cohort of some 130 different subjects was used. High-throughput TCR immunosequencing, statistical association of individual TCRs with disease status, and machine learning were combined to predict cytomegalovirus infection status. A later analysis re-examined previously published TCR beta repertoires from 610 or so donors and added high-resolution HLA genotyping to investigate patterns of TCR occurrence. In the later analysis, no new phenotypic data were used to find candidate immune exposures; instead, reliance was placed on TCR beta sequences and their occurrence across donors. An earlier analysis of several hundred of the donors applied high-throughput TCR beta sequencing to assess whether each TCR beta V gene segment acted as functional or pseudogenic. Donor age, sex, ethnicity and CMV serostatus were compiled alongside the repertoire data. In a later genetic analysis, genome-wide SNP genotypes for about 55% of the 666 donors were used, and that subset was treated as a discovery cohort. All discovery cohort repertoires had been generated using a single sequencing platform. Both class I and class II loci were covered by HLA typing, at four-digit resolution. The number of typed donors differed by locus: 629-630 for A, B, C, DRB1 and DQB1; 500 to 550 for DQA1; 606 for DPA1; and around 450 for DPB1. Several DR-DQ haplotypes were treated as single units for association and clustering because of strong linkage in the cohort. Across some 400 genotyped donors of the cohort, an average of roughly 230,000 unique TCR beta nucleotide sequences per donor were sequenced, and roughly 18% of those sequences were non-productive. The research as a whole found: According to a later analysis, TCR association rates differed among HLA loci, with DRB1 alleles showing the most associated TCRs and HLA-C alleles showing the fewest. Roughly uniform sequencing depth across donors was assumed in presence/absence analyses, although this assumption may not hold. Immune exposure information for the cohort was limited to CMV serostatus. Most TCR sequences were observed very rarely across donors, whereas some public TCRs were present in many individuals. Because HLA typing was unavailable for some donors at each locus, only the typed subset was used in association tests. Broadly in line with IMGT annotations, most TCR beta V segments showed up in productive rearrangements about 87% or about 30% of the time in an earlier analysis of several hundred of the donors. The sequencing pipeline was judged likely to have produced a cluster of highly shared sequence variants as a technical artifact. According to a later genetic analysis, donors in an Asian-associated ancestry cluster had fewer N-insertions in productive TCRs than the approximately 700-donor mean. Linkage disequilibrium might explain the correlated functional status among segregating V segments, but an unknown experimental factor could not be ruled out. Compared with equally common non-associated chains, HLA-associated TCR beta chains in a later analysis were more clonally expanded and had lower generation probabilities. The 87-base-pair reads could not distinguish some IMGT-functional V segments, including TRBV6-2 and TRBV6-3, so those segments were excluded. In a later analysis, several top co-occurrence clusters were reported to appear linked to parvovirus B19, influenza, CMV and Epstein-Barr virus. A later analysis associated 15,000 or so TCR beta sequences with specific HLA alleles at a false discovery rate of 0.05. The study gave a list of some 150 TCR beta chains associated with cytomegalovirus. Cytomegalovirus status was reported to be diagnosed by the classifier with high specificity and sensitivity in both the original and validation cohorts. Because counts were too low, fewer than 20 rarely observed V segments, including chromosome 9 orphons, were excluded from the earlier analysis of 587 of the donors. In vitro tests confirmed that a few of the cytomegalovirus-associated TCR beta chains recognize cytomegalovirus antigens. In this cohort, only TCR beta chains were sequenced, and detectable features were limited by the absence of alpha or paired-chain data. In a later genetic analysis, a missense DCLRE1C variant was associated with V-gene and J-gene trimming of TCR beta chains, and the association was replicated in an independent cohort. According to a later analysis, most CMV-associated TCR beta chains appeared to be HLA-restricted, and the HLA associations seemed to be driven largely by CMV exposure. Assigning TCR associations to individual alleles was difficult when HLA alleles, especially DR and DQ, strongly co-occurred. It was suggested by the authors that the approach could potentially be generalized to other disease states and immunological phenotypes. A further reported finding was that TCR beta sequences accurately predicted the HLA-A and HLA-B alleles for most subjects in the first cohort.

Sequenced sample: PBMCs. This TCR came from a woman between 40 and 50 years old in good health and CMV-seropositive. The chain was built from TRBV4-2 and TRBJ2-2; 6 matching bases give a weak D call of TRBD2. The bases are TGTGCCAGCAGCCCGTCGGGAGCTAGTGGGGGCGGGGAGCTGTTTTTT. Translated, it gives CASSPSGASGGGELFF.